A single sample is the source of the 18 T cell receptor beta chains below, sequenced in a study of blood T cell repertoires in COVID-19. Assay: immunoSEQ multiplex PCR; the TCRdb copy retains only in-frame clones and omits some. The table records some 200,000 clones, about four fifths of them present only once. Sequenced material: peripheral blood. These receptors originate from an older woman with acute or convalescent COVID-19.

This clone was detected a few times. This sequence joins TRBV2 and TRBJ1-5; D possibly corresponds to TRBD1 (6 bases). This CDR3 is built from 16 residues. Per germline, CDR1 SNHLY and CDR2 FYNNEI. The ends were cut back, 5 bases at V and 7 bases at J, with 21 bases in the middle. This CDR3 is CASSSDQQGKGQPQHF. The CDR3, as DNA: TGTGCCAGCAGTTCGGATCAACAGGGAAAGGGGCAGCCCCAGCATTTT.

This clone was recorded only once. The V gene is TRBV7-7, the J gene TRBJ2-1; 7 nucleotides align to TRBD2. This CDR3 comprises 15 residues. Germline assignment: CDR1 SSHAT and CDR2 FNYEAQ (reference sequence). The V and J ends lost 5 bases and 0 bases, in that order; junction bases with no gene match: 4. The CDR3 loop is CASSAGRSSYNEQFF. The CDR3 DNA follows: TGTGCCAGCAGCGCCGGGAGGAGCTCCTACAATGAGCAGTTCTTC.

The CDR3 DNA is TGTGCCAGCAGTTTCTTACAGGGGGCCATAGCTTTCTTT. Its translation: CASSFLQGAIAFF. V gene TRBV27 combines with J gene TRBJ1-1, with 9 bases that match TRBD1. The CDR3 extends over 13 amino acids. The germline gives CDR1 MNHEY, CDR2 SMNVEV (reference sequence). After removal of 3 bases from V and 10 bases from J, the junction contained 6 bases not matched to a gene.

The chain couples TRBV28 to TRBJ1-1; perhaps TRBD1 as D (6 bases). CDR1 and CDR2 from the germline V gene are MDHEN and SYDVKM. The CDR3 length is 12 residues. The V and J ends lost 6 bases and 6 bases respectively, with 11 bases between them. In DNA, the CDR3 is TGTGCCAGCAGCCACAGGGACGCTGAAGCTTTCTTT. Amino acids: CASSHRDAEAFF.

The rearrangement uses TRBV19 and TRBJ1-5, with a tentative D call TRBD1 (5 bases). V was trimmed by 1 base and J by 6 bases, leaving 13 bases between them. Germline values: CDR1 LNHDA, CDR2 SQIVND (reference sequence). This CDR3 has 15 residues. This CDR3 is CASSIGLGGGQPQHF. The CDR3 DNA follows: TGTGCCAGTAGTATAGGACTGGGGGGTGGTCAGCCCCAGCATTTT. Using reference TRBV19 and TRBJ1-5 for the parts outside the CDR3, the full variable domain is DGGITQSPKYLFRKEGQNVTLSCEQNLNHDAMYWYRQDPGQGLRLIYYSQIVNDFQKGDIAEGYSVSREKKESFPLTVTSAQKNPTAFYLCASSIGLGGGQPQHFGDGTRLSIL.

V is TRBV5-6 and J is TRBJ1-2; TRBD1 is a possible D gene (5 bases). V was shortened by 0 bases and J by 5 bases, with 14 bases between the two germline ends. The CDR3 covers 15 residues. Germline V gene sequence: CDR1 SGHDT, CDR2 YYEEEE. Here the CDR3 reads CASSLEIGVEYGYTF. The CDR3 DNA sequence: TGTGCCAGCAGCTTGGAGATAGGGGTAGAATATGGCTACACCTTC.

The rearrangement links TRBV5-4 to TRBJ1-2; TRBD1 agrees at 7 bases. Trimming cost V 3 bases and J 0 bases; bases outside gene matches: 11. In germline, CDR1 is SGHNT, CDR2 YYREEE (reference sequence). There are 17 residues in the CDR3. DNA for the CDR3: TGTGCCAGCAGCTCTTTCGGACAGGCTCCAACTAACTATGGCTACACCTTC. As protein: CASSSFGQAPTNYGYTF. The full variable domain, rest sourced from reference TRBV5-4 and TRBJ1-2, is ETGVTQSPTHLIKTRGQQVTLRCSSQSGHNTVSWYQQALGQGPQFIFQYYREEENGRGNFPPRFSGLQFPNYSSELNVNALELDDSALYLCASSSFGQAPTNYGYTFGSGTRLTVV.

The V gene is TRBV2, the J gene TRBJ2-1; D call uncertain. The CDR3 consists of 14 residues. Germline-derived CDR1 and CDR2 are SNHLY and FYNNEI. The germline V and J ends were trimmed by 8 bases and 2 bases, with 13 bases remaining between them. The CDR3, as DNA: TGTGCCAGCCTCCGTGACTTAGCCTACAATGAGCAGTTCTTC. This codes for CASLRDLAYNEQFF. The whole variable domain, filled in from reference TRBV2 and TRBJ2-1, reads EPEVTQTPSHQVTQMGQEVILRCVPISNHLYFYWYRQILGQKVEFLVSFYNNEISEKSEIFDDQFSVERPDGSNFTLKIRSTKLEDSAMYFCASLRDLAYNEQFFGPGTRLTVL.

J is TRBJ2-1 and V is TRBV5-4, with 10 bases aligning to TRBD2. V was clipped by 4 bases and J by 8 bases; unmatched bases: 9. The CDR3 covers 15 residues. In germline, CDR1 is SGHNT, CDR2 YYREEE (reference sequence). CDR3 coding DNA: TGTGCCAGCAGCCGACCGGGACTAGCGTCCGATGAGCAGTTCTTC. Amino acid sequence: CASSRPGLASDEQFF.

This chain uses TRBV13 with TRBJ1-3, with D possibly being TRBD1 (6 bases). This CDR3 contains 14 residues. CDR1 is PRHDT and CDR2 is FYEKMQ in the germline V gene (reference sequence). Trimming took 5 bases from V and 4 from J, leaving 12 bases between them. CDR3 amino acids: CASSDRLGGNTIYF. The CDR3 DNA reads TGTGCCAGCAGCGACAGGTTAGGAGGAAACACCATATATTTT. Combining the CDR3 with reference TRBV13 and TRBJ1-3 gives the whole variable domain AAGVIQSPRHLIKEKRETATLKCYPIPRHDTVYWYQQGPGQDPQFLISFYEKMQSDKGSIPDRFSAQQFSDYHSELNMSSLELGDSALYFCASSDRLGGNTIYFGEGSWLTVV.

In DNA form, the CDR3 reads TGTGCCAGCAGTTCCTTAGGGATGGGGAGTACTGAAGCTTTCTTT. It specifies CASSSLGMGSTEAFF. The chain is built from TRBV28 and TRBJ1-1; D uncertain. This CDR3 spans 15 amino acids. Germline V gene sequence: CDR1 MDHEN, CDR2 SYDVKM. V lost 4 bases to trimming and J lost 5 bases, with 17 bases between them.

V is TRBV7-2 and J is TRBJ1-6; D perhaps matches TRBD1 (6 bases). CDR3 length: 16 residues. V dropped 6 bases and J dropped 0 bases, with 12 bases sitting between them. Germline-derived CDR1 and CDR2 are SGHTA and FQGNSA. Here the CDR3 reads CASRPQGNSYNSPLHF. CDR3 DNA sequence: TGTGCCAGCAGGCCACAGGGAAACTCCTATAATTCACCCCTCCACTTT.

This clone was observed at least ten times. This chain joins TRBV6-5 and TRBJ1-1, with D perhaps matching TRBD1 (5 bases). Trimming cost V 6 bases and J 1 base, with 15 bases left between them. Germline CDR1 and CDR2: MNHEY and SVGAGI. This CDR3 has 15 amino acids. CDR3 nucleotide sequence: TGTGCCAGCAGCCGTGTCGGGGGGGGGAACACTGAAGCTTTCTTT. Translating it yields CASSRVGGGNTEAFF.

V gene TRBV28 combines with J gene TRBJ1-6, with 11 nucleotides matching TRBD1. With 5 bases clipped from V and 5 bases from J, the junction kept 8 bases outside the gene matches. There are 17 residues in the CDR3. In germline, CDR1 is MDHEN, CDR2 SYDVKM. DNA of the CDR3: TGTGCCAGCAGTCCCCCCCCGGGACAGGGGGATAATTCACCCCTCCACTTT. Translation: CASSPPPGQGDNSPLHF.

The gene calls are TRBV2 and TRBJ1-5; D is uncertain. The CDR3 is 15 residues long. CDR1 and CDR2 (germline): SNHLY, FYNNEI. Trimming cost V 2 bases and J 7 bases, with 15 bases left between them. The CDR3 is CASSEISQLGQPQHF. CDR3 in DNA: TGTGCCAGCAGTGAAATTTCACAGTTAGGCCAGCCCCAGCATTTT.

This rearrangement joins TRBV5-1 to TRBJ2-2; 7 bases are shared with TRBD1. The CDR3 runs to 15 residues. V gave up 2 bases and J gave up 2 bases; unmatched junction bases: 3. Germline V CDR1 and CDR2: SGHRS, YFSETQ. The CDR3 here is CASSFTGENTGELFF. In DNA, the CDR3 is TGCGCCAGCAGCTTTACAGGGGAAAACACCGGGGAGCTGTTTTTT.

Here the CDR3 reads CASSKDTQSRGMNTEAFF. CDR3 coding DNA: TGTGCCAGCAGCAAAGATACCCAAAGCAGGGGAATGAACACTGAAGCTTTCTTT. The V and J genes are TRBV21-1 and TRBJ1-1; the D call in the table, TRBD1, was not verified against the DNA. TRBV21-1 represents a pseudogene. This CDR3 contains 18 residues.

The CDR3 DNA follows: TGTGCCAGCAGCTTAGGGGGTCTAGGGGATGGAGATACGCAGTATTTT. Translation: CASSLGGLGDGDTQYF. The chain links TRBV7-2 to TRBJ2-3, with D perhaps TRBD1 (5 bases). Looked up from germline, CDR1 is SGHTA and CDR2 is FQGNSA. The CDR3 extends over 16 amino acids. Trimming cost V 1 base and J 5 bases, with 16 bases left between them.